The T cell receptor (beta chain) described here comes from a study of radiation and T cells in renal cell carcinoma. This table comes from immunoSEQ multiplex PCR, and its TCRdb copy is limited to in-frame clones, with some not included. The table shows roughly 49,000 clones, with 80% occurring only once. Time point noted: blood 2 weeks post-SBRT. The treatment was: 15 Gy SBRT to primary tumor, nephrectomy 4 weeks later. Deletions cut 1 base from V and 1 base from J, with 11 bases between. The germline V gene encodes CDR1 MGHRA and CDR2 YSYEKL. The CDR3 totals 16 residues. The specimen was blood, collected from a patient whose treatment included radiotherapy and nephrectomy. The clonotype was recovered from a woman aged 70-85 years with renal cell carcinoma. V is TRBV4-1 and J is TRBJ2-1; no firm D call. The CDR3 DNA sequence: TGCGCCAGCAGCCAAGTCGACTTAATTTCCTACAATGAGCAGTTCTTC. It specifies CASSQVDLISYNEQFF.